This T cell receptor (beta chain) was recovered during a study of blood T cell repertoires in COVID-19. Study overall: The study drew acute and convalescent COVID-19 samples from the United States, Italy and Spain. PBMCs, B-cell-depleted T cells, or T cells were the source of the cDNA or gDNA that made up the material.

Under the authors' procedure: For nucleated cells, counts were estimated from reference gene primer amplification. TCRdb's table, derived via immunoSEQ multiplex PCR, lists solely in-frame clones and lacks some. The V and J calls and clone size are taken from that table; D and trimming were inferred from the DNA. The sample holds under 250,000 clones; 80% are singletons and the top ten take about 5.5%. CDR3 length: 13 residues. Germline trimming cut 5 bases from V and 7 bases from J; bases unmatched to any gene: 7. The germline CDR1 and CDR2 sequences are KGHSH and LQKENI. The sequencing sample was made of peripheral blood. The rearrangement joins TRBV18 to TRBJ1-2; TRBD1 matches 7 bases. The clonotype was recovered from a woman in her 70s with acute or convalescent COVID-19. The CDR3 loop is CASSIQGEGGYTF. CDR3 nucleotide sequence: TGTGCCAGCTCAATCCAGGGGGAAGGTGGCTACACCTTC.